This T cell receptor (beta chain) derives from a study of blood T cells in healthy people across ages. A second 7 to 11 cycle PCR used barcoded and J-beta primers. TCRdb independently ran MiXCR on the 5' RACE reads; one entry per CDR3 protein. The table shows over 950,000 distinct CDR3 sequences, with about 53% occurring only once. There were healthy Caucasian individuals from Russia, aged roughly 6 to 90, serving as donors. The sequenced material came from blood. The clonotype comes from a woman aged 60-75 years in good health.

The CDR3 protein is CASSQVALMRETQYF. CDR3 DNA sequence: TGTGCCAGCAGCCAAGTTGCGCTTATGCGGGAGACCCAGTACTTC. The chain employs TRBV3-1 and TRBJ2-5; D remains ambiguous. Germline V gives CDR1 LGHDT, CDR2 YNNKEL (reference sequence). The CDR3 sequence is 15 residues long. Trimming took 1 base from V and 5 from J, leaving 14 bases between them.